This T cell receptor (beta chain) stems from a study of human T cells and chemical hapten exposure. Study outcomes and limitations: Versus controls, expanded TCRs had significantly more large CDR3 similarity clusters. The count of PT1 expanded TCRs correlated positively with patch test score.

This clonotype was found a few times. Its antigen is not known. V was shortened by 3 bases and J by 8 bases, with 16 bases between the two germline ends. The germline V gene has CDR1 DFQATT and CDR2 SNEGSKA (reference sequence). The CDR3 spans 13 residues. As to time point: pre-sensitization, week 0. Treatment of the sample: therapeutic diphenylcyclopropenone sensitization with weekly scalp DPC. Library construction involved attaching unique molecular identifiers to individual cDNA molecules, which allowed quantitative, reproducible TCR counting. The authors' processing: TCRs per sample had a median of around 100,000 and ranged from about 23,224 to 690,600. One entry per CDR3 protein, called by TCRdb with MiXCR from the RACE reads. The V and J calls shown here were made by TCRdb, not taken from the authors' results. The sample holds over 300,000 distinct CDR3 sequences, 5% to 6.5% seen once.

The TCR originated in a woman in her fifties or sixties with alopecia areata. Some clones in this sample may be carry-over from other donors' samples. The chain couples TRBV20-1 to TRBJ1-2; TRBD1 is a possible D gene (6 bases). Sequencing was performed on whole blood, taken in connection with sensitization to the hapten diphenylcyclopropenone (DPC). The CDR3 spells CSASRTGYSGYTF. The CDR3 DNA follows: TGCAGTGCTAGTAGAACAGGGTATTCGGGCTACACCTTC.